Listed below are T cell receptor beta chains from one sample, sequenced in a study of T-cell reconstitution after alpha-beta-depleted transplantation in children. A single record per CDR3 protein comes from TCRdb applying MiXCR to the PCR reads. The sample lists 170,000 or so distinct CDR3 sequences, less than 8% occurring once. The source material was PBMCs from the stem cell graft donor, sampled from the stem cell graft. These receptors were obtained from a human donor who donated a stem cell graft to a child with Wiskott-Aldrich syndrome. CDR3s include the opening cysteine and the closing phenylalanine or tryptophan. A D gene is named only where the DNA matches it firmly. A row's size may be missing; if present it is once, few, many or a size class.

>TRBV20-1|TRBJ2-7|many|.
TGCAGTGCTAGTAGCAGATCCCTATACTACGAGCAGTACTTC
CSASSRSLYYEQYF
>TRBV20-1|TRBJ2-7|many|.
TGCAGTGCTAGTGGACAGCGCCGTACCTACGAGCAGTACTTC
CSASGQRRTYEQYF
>TRBV20-1|TRBJ2-5|many|.
TGCAGTGCTAGTAATCTGGTTGAGACCCAGTACTTC
CSASNLVETQYF
>TRBV12-3/TRBV12-4|TRBJ2-3|many|TRBD2
TGTGCCAGCAGTTTAGCCTTGGCTAGCGGGAGGTCAGATACGCAGTATTTT
CASSLALASGRSDTQYF
>TRBV28|TRBJ2-2|.|TRBD1
TGTGCCAGCAGTCTCGGGACAGGGGGCACCGGGGAGCTGTTTTTT
CASSLGTGGTGELFF
>TRBV5-5|TRBJ2-5|many|.
TGTGCCAGCAGCCAAATGGGGGGACGACAAGAGACCCAGTACTTC
CASSQMGGRQETQYF
>TRBV5-1|TRBJ2-3|many|.
TGCGCCAGCAGCTTTGAGGCTTTTAGCGCAGATACGCAGTATTTT
CASSFEAFSADTQYF
>TRBV7-9|TRBJ2-1|many|TRBD2
TGTGCCAGCAGCTTAGTACGGGGCCGCGGGGGAGACAATGAGCAGTTCTTC
CASSLVRGRGGDNEQFF
>TRBV5-1|TRBJ2-1|many|TRBD1
TGCGCCAGCAGCTATCCGGACAGGGCCGCCTACAATGAGCAGTTCTTC
CASSYPDRAAYNEQFF
>TRBV9|TRBJ2-7|many|.
TGTGCCAGCAGCGCCCTGGCGGGCGAGCAGTACTTC
CASSALAGEQYF
>TRBV7-9|TRBJ2-7|.|.
TGTGCCAGCAGCTCCCGGGGTAGCGTCCTCAACGAGCAGTACTTC
CASSSRGSVLNEQYF
>TRBV5-1|TRBJ2-7|.|.
TGCGCCAGCAGCCCCGCCAGGGGAGAGCAGTACTTC
CASSPARGEQYF
>TRBV5-1|TRBJ2-7|few|.
TGCGCCAGCAGCCGCTGGGCTTCCGACTACGAGCAGTACTTC
CASSRWASDYEQYF
>TRBV7-9|TRBJ2-2|many|.
TGTGCCAGCAGCTCCCAACTTATGGGATTGGACACCGGGGAGCTGTTTTTT
CASSSQLMGLDTGELFF
>TRBV24-1|TRBJ2-5|many|TRBD2
TGTGCCACCAAATCCAGCGGGGCGTCCCAAGAGACCCAGTACTTC
CATKSSGASQETQYF
>TRBV2|TRBJ2-3|many|.
TGTGCCAGCAGCGGGGATACGCAGTATTTT
CASSGDTQYF
>TRBV6-1|TRBJ2-2|many|TRBD2
TGTGCCAGCAGTGACTTTAGCGGGAGGACCACCGGGGAGCTGTTTTTT
CASSDFSGRTTGELFF
>TRBV5-1|TRBJ2-1|.|.
TGCGCCAGCCAACGGGTGGATGAGCAGTTCTTC
CASQRVDEQFF
>TRBV20-1|TRBJ2-1|many|TRBD1
TGCAGTGTGACAGGGTCCTACAATGAGCAGTTCTTC
CSVTGSYNEQFF
>TRBV9|TRBJ1-1|.|TRBD1
TGTGCCAGCAGCGTAGGCGGACAGGGTCCGAACACTGAAGCTTTCTTT
CASSVGGQGPNTEAFF
>TRBV28|TRBJ2-7|.|.
TGTGCCAGCAGGGGTGGGCCAACCTACGAGCAGTACTTC
CASRGGPTYEQYF
>TRBV18|TRBJ1-3|.|.
TGTGCCAGCTCACCACTTATCGCTGGAAACACCATATATTTT
CASSPLIAGNTIYF
>TRBV5-1|TRBJ2-1|many|TRBD1
TGCGCCAGCAAAGGGGGCGGGACAGGCAATGAGCAGTTCTTC
CASKGGGTGNEQFF
>TRBV5-1|TRBJ2-2|few|.
TGCGCCAGCAGCTTAACAGGGCCAGGGAACACCGGGGAGCTGTTTTTT
CASSLTGPGNTGELFF
>TRBV29-1|TRBJ1-2|many|.
TGCAGCGTTGGCGGACAGTCCTATGGCTACACCTTC
CSVGGQSYGYTF
>TRBV12-3/TRBV12-4|TRBJ1-1|many|.
TGTGCCAGCAGTCCTTTGCGCATTGTGAACACTGAAGCTTTCTTT
CASSPLRIVNTEAFF
>TRBV6-1|TRBJ2-5|few|.
TGTGCCAGCAGTGAAGGGGTCGGTACCCAGTACTTC
CASSEGVGTQYF
>TRBV27|TRBJ2-7|many|.
TGTGCCAGCAGCCCCCAGTACCCCTACGAGCAGTACTTC
CASSPQYPYEQYF
>TRBV5-1|TRBJ2-1|.|TRBD1
TGCGCCAGCAGCTTGGCCCGGACAGGGGGTAAGGATGAGCAGTTCTTC
CASSLARTGGKDEQFF
>TRBV5-1|TRBJ1-4|few|.
TGCGCCAGCAGCTTGAGGAGGGATAAGGGTGAAAAACTGTTTTTT
CASSLRRDKGEKLFF
>TRBV3-1|TRBJ2-5|many|.
TGTGCCAGCAGCCAAAGGGTTGAAGAGACCCAGTACTTC
CASSQRVEETQYF
>TRBV20-1|TRBJ1-2|many|.
TGCAGTGCTAGGGAGGGGTTTTATGGCTACACCTTC
CSAREGFYGYTF
>TRBV11-2|TRBJ2-1|many|.
TGTGCCAGCTGCTACCGAACCAACCCAACCTACAATGAGCAGTTCTTC
CASCYRTNPTYNEQFF
>TRBV18|TRBJ2-5|few|.
TGTGCCAGCTCACCACTCCCTGAGGAGACCCAGTACTTC
CASSPLPEETQYF
>TRBV20-1|TRBJ2-7|many|TRBD2
TGCAGTGCTATAAACCCTAGCGGGAGGGCCGACGAGCAGTACTTC
CSAINPSGRADEQYF
>TRBV3-1|TRBJ1-5|many|.
TGTGCCAGCGCCCGTGGCAATCAGCCCCAGCATTTT
CASARGNQPQHF
>TRBV7-9|TRBJ1-4|.|.
TGTGCCAGCACCGGTGAGGCTAATGAAAAACTGTTTTTT
CASTGEANEKLFF
>TRBV7-6|TRBJ2-5|many|TRBD2
TGTGCCAGCAGCTTAGGGGTAGCGGGAGTAGAGACCCAGTACTTC
CASSLGVAGVETQYF